Detailed here is one TCR beta chain. The source of the sample is a study of blood T cell repertoires in COVID-19. Study-level background: The United States, Italy and Spain provided the acute and convalescent COVID-19 samples. T cells, B-cell-depleted T cells, or PBMCs supplied cDNA or gDNA.

Original processing notes: Nucleated cell counts were estimated from reference gene primer amplification. Assay used: immunoSEQ multiplex PCR; TCRdb lists only in-frame clones, some missing. V, J and clone size are taken as reported in that table, and D and trimming were inferred from the DNA itself. The sample holds 130,000 or so clones, around 84% seen once. This receptor was identified in a woman between 55 and 75 years old with acute or convalescent COVID-19. The specimen sequenced was peripheral blood.

For the CDR3, the DNA is TGTGCCAGCAGTTCGTCGGCGGAGGGTGGGTTCGAGGCTAACTATGGCTACACCTTC. Translated: CASSSSAEGGFEANYGYTF. The J gene is TRBJ1-2, the V gene TRBV2; no reliable D call. Trimming took 5 bases from V and 0 from J, leaving 25 bases between them. The germline CDR1 and CDR2 sequences are SNHLY and FYNNEI. This CDR3 has 19 amino acids.